This TCR beta chain was identified in a study of cytomegalovirus exposure and HLA in healthy donors. Study summary: The use of the same platform for the roughly 110 validation repertoires and the 600 to 800 first-cohort repertoires was reported by a later analysis. Study-level results: TCR clusters originating in the first cohort tended to co-occur in the roughly 120 validation repertoires, according to a later analysis. In vitro, three CMV-associated chains proved specific for CMV antigens. It was about 180 TCR beta chains that were listed as cytomegalovirus-associated.

V gave up 5 bases and J gave up 4 bases; unmatched junction bases: 13. The CDR3 runs 16 residues. CDR1 and CDR2 from the germline V gene are MNHNY and SVGAGI (reference sequence). A word on this clone: Its specificity is unknown.

Profiled with immunoSEQ multiplex PCR; TCRdb holds only in-frame clones, not every one. The sample includes some 330,000 clones, roughly 88% of them seen just once. This receptor was taken from a woman aged 18 to 35 in good health and CMV-seronegative. The J gene is TRBJ2-7, the V gene TRBV6-6; TRBD2 agrees at 8 bases. The sequenced sample consisted of PBMCs. The DNA for the CDR3 is TGTGCCAGCAGTCCTCCCCCGGGAGGGGTTTTTTACGAGCAGTACTTC. This translates into CASSPPPGGVFYEQYF.